This TCR beta chain appears in the sequencing data of a study of regulatory T cells in long-lasting Graves disease. This CDR3 has 14 amino acids. The V and J ends lost 4 bases and 5 bases, in that order; junction bases with no gene match: 4. CDR1 SGHDT and CDR2 YYEEEE come from the germline V gene. The time point was: newly diagnosed GD, antithyroid drugs for less than 3 months. The authors made the TCR library using RNA they extracted from PBMCs. Graves' disease was diagnosed by American Thyroid Association guidelines. As collected, the peripheral blood samples measured approximately 10 milliliters each and went into EDTA tubes. This clonotype was picked up many times. Investigators prepared the TCR beta libraries by applying iRepertoire HTBI primers and Arm-PCR of CDR3 regions. Using its own MiXCR run on the multiplex PCR reads, TCRdb lists one record per CDR3 protein. Here the sample spans roughly 420,000 distinct CDR3 sequences, about 15% being singletons.

In addition, the sample was reused for a study of T cells in Graves' hyperthyroidism and ophthalmopathy.

Sample: peripheral blood mononuclear cells (PBMCs), taken at new diagnosis, from a patient treated with antithyroid drugs. The TCR was taken from a woman aged 50 to 65 with Graves disease. The V gene is TRBV5-6, the J gene TRBJ2-7, with TRBD1 matching over 12 bases. The CDR3 is CASSPGQGANEQYF. In nucleotides, the CDR3 is TGTGCCAGCAGCCCGGGACAGGGGGCGAACGAGCAGTACTTC.